Following are 24 T cell receptor beta chains from one sample sequenced in a study of blood T cells in healthy people across ages. For the second PCR, which ran for about 6 to 11 cycles, a sample-barcoded 5' primer and a J-beta primer mix were used. TCRdb redid the calling of the 5' RACE reads with MiXCR, one entry per CDR3 protein. The table shows around 710,000 distinct CDR3 sequences, with about 42% occurring only once. The sample taken for sequencing was blood. Receptors were obtained from a woman aged 55-69 years in good health.

This clonotype turned up a few times. Compared with germline, one end of the junction differs, possibly owing to a read error. The chain has TRBV7-2 and TRBJ2-1, with TRBD1 matching over 7 bases. The CDR3 totals 13 residues. Germline CDR1 and CDR2: SGHTA and FQGNSA. CDR3 bases: TGTGCCAGCAGGTTAGGGACAGACAATGAGCAGTTCTTC. Its protein product is CASRLGTDNEQFF.

In DNA, the CDR3 is TGTGCCAGCAGCCCGCAGGGGGTAGTTACTGAAGCTTTCTTT. Its protein is CASSPQGVVTEAFF. V usage is TRBV5-4 and J usage is TRBJ1-1; 7 bases match TRBD1. Germline V gene sequence: CDR1 SGHNT, CDR2 YYREEE (reference sequence). The CDR3 consists of 14 residues. V lost 4 bases and J lost 5; bases outside the gene matches: 8.

As DNA, the CDR3 is TGTGCCAGCAGTTACACAGGAGGCTACACCTTC. As protein: CASSYTGGYTF. This chain uses TRBV6-2 or TRBV6-3 with TRBJ1-2; D might be TRBD1 (5 bases). This CDR3 has 11 amino acids. Germline CDR1 is MNHEY and CDR2 is SVGEGT. V lost 2 bases to trimming and J lost 8 bases, with 6 bases between them.

This chain connects TRBV2 to TRBJ1-2; D might be TRBD1 (6 bases). Germline V gene lookup returns CDR1 SNHLY and CDR2 FYNNEI. The CDR3 length is 17 residues. V was cut by 1 base and J by 5 bases, with 20 bases left in between. CDR3 sequence (DNA): TGTGCCAGCAGTGAAGGGGGGCACAATCTGACCCTATATGGCTACACCTTC. As protein: CASSEGGHNLTLYGYTF.

The chain employs TRBV20-1 and TRBJ2-7; possible D gene TRBD2, 5 bases. V was shortened by 3 bases and J by 7 bases, with 22 bases between the two germline ends. The CDR3 contains 15 residues. The V gene's germline CDR1 is DFQATT and CDR2 SNEGSKA (reference sequence). CDR3 region: CSARRTSGTFNEQYF. CDR3 sequence (DNA): TGCAGTGCTAGGCGGACGAGCGGCACATTCAATGAGCAGTACTTC.

The chain carries TRBV3-1 and TRBJ2-6, with D perhaps matching TRBD1 (6 bases). The germline gives CDR1 LGHDT, CDR2 YNNKEL (reference sequence). V dropped 3 bases and J dropped 0 bases, with 15 bases sitting between them. This CDR3 contains 18 residues. For the CDR3, the DNA is TGTGCCAGCAGCCAGCCGGGACAACCCAGCTCTGGGGCCAACGTCCTGACTTTC. Translated: CASSQPGQPSSGANVLTF.

V is TRBV9 and J is TRBJ2-3; the match to TRBD2 covers 14 bases. J lost 5 bases, V lost 2 bases, and 4 bases had no gene match. The CDR3 sequence is 16 residues long. Per the germline V gene, CDR1 is SGDLS and CDR2 is YYNGEE. The DNA for the CDR3 is TGTGCCAGCAGCGTGGGACTAGCGGGAGACGGAGATACGCAGTATTTT. Translating it yields CASSVGLAGDGDTQYF.

This clonotype has more than one count but fewer than ten. The J gene is TRBJ2-7, the V gene TRBV6-5, with 10 bases that match TRBD2. J was trimmed by 5 bases and V by 4 bases; bases with no gene match: 11. The CDR3 is made up of 16 amino acids. Germline V gene lookup returns CDR1 MNHEY and CDR2 SVGAGI. CDR3 nucleotide sequence: TGTGCCAGCAGTTTTTTCTCGGCTAGCGGGAGCCACGAGCAGTACTTC. Translated: CASSFFSASGSHEQYF.

In this sample, this clonotype turned up a few times. V gene TRBV29-1 combines with J gene TRBJ2-3; tentative D call: TRBD2 (6 bases). V lost 8 bases, J lost 0 bases, and 18 bases lay in between. CDR1 and CDR2 from the germline V gene are SQVTM and ANQGSEA. The CDR3 is 15 residues long. The CDR3 sequence is CSIPSTGTSTDTQYF. The CDR3 nucleotides read TGCAGCATCCCTTCGACGGGGACTAGCACAGATACGCAGTATTTT.

This clonotype was recorded a few times. The rearrangement links TRBV12-3 or TRBV12-4 to TRBJ2-7; TRBD1 matches 7 bases. CDR3 length equals 12 residues. J lost 6 bases, V lost 5 bases, and 4 bases had no gene match. CDR3 in DNA: TGTGCCAGCAGTCCTTACAGGGGCGAGCAGTACTTC. It translates to CASSPYRGEQYF.

The chain carries TRBV28 and TRBJ1-1, with 7 nucleotides matching TRBD1. CDR3 length: 16 residues. V lost 2 bases to trimming and J lost 3 bases; unmatched junction nucleotides: 9. Germline assignment: CDR1 MDHEN and CDR2 SYDVKM. The chain's CDR3 is CASSLPRGGGHTEAFF. In nucleotides, the CDR3 is TGTGCCAGCAGTTTACCTCGAGGAGGGGGCCACACTGAAGCTTTCTTT.

The chain links TRBV20-1 to TRBJ1-2, with a weak D call TRBD1 (5 bases). CDR1 is DFQATT and CDR2 is SNEGSKA in the germline V gene (reference sequence). The V end lost 6 bases, the J end lost 0 bases, and 11 bases lay between the germline ends. This CDR3 has 13 residues. The CDR3 spells CSARTPANYGYTF. The DNA for the CDR3 is TGCAGTGCAAGGACACCTGCTAACTATGGCTACACCTTC.

This clonotype came up once. The chain is built from TRBV2 and TRBJ2-3; D is ambiguous. V was trimmed by 7 bases and J by 3 bases, leaving 8 bases between them. Germline loops: CDR1 SNHLY, CDR2 FYNNEI. The length of the CDR3 is 12 residues. Here the CDR3 DNA reads TGTGCCAGCATAGGAACAACAGATACGCAGTATTTT. Amino acids: CASIGTTDTQYF.

This clonotype came up a few times. CDR3 bases: TGTGCCAGCACCTCCGGGACAGGGGTTGGGAGCAATCAGCCCCAGCATTTT. Translated: CASTSGTGVGSNQPQHF. V is TRBV6-2 or TRBV6-3 and J is TRBJ1-5; TRBD1 matches at 10 bases. Germline V gives CDR1 MNHEY, CDR2 SVGEGT. J gave up 1 base and V 7 bases, and 10 bases lay outside the gene matches. The CDR3 has 17 amino acids.

The rearrangement links TRBV6-1 to TRBJ1-2; D is ambiguous. The CDR3 loop spans 13 amino acids. V was shortened by 1 base and J by 8 bases, with 11 bases between the two germline ends. CDR1 and CDR2 (germline): MNHNS, SASEGT. For the CDR3, the DNA is TGTGCCAGCAGTGAAGTATACAGTCAGGGCTACACCTTC. This gives the protein CASSEVYSQGYTF.

This clonotype has more than one count but fewer than ten. V and J are TRBV20-1 and TRBJ1-2; the D gene is possibly TRBD1 (6 bases). The CDR3 is 17 residues long. Trimming left V 1 base short and J 4 bases short, with 22 bases between. In germline, CDR1 is DFQATT, CDR2 SNEGSKA (reference sequence). Here the CDR3 reads CSARVLPGLDRSYGYTF. DNA of the CDR3: TGCAGTGCTAGAGTCCTACCAGGCCTGGACAGATCCTATGGCTACACCTTC.

The gene calls are TRBV12-3 or TRBV12-4 and TRBJ2-7; the match to TRBD2 covers 7 bases. J lost 3 bases, V lost 5 bases, and 4 bases had no gene match. This CDR3 is 13 amino acids long. For the CDR3, the DNA is TGTGCCAGCAGTCATGGGAGGGGCTACGAGCAGTACTTC. This gives the protein CASSHGRGYEQYF.

This clonotype was detected a few times. The genes are TRBV7-3 and TRBJ2-1; 9 bases are a match to TRBD2. Losses at the gene ends were 5 bases for V and 5 bases for J; bases not matched to a gene: 10. This CDR3 has 16 amino acids. Germline CDR1 is SGHTA and CDR2 is FQGTGA. The CDR3 nucleotides read TGTGCCAGCAGCCAAATTAGCGGGGGATCCAACAATGAGCAGTTCTTC. Translating it yields CASSQISGGSNNEQFF.

This clonotype was recorded a few times. The chain employs TRBV7-2 and TRBJ2-7, with a possible D match to TRBD1 (9 bases). With 5 bases removed from V and 3 bases from J, the gap between germline ends came to 17 bases. This CDR3 spans 15 amino acids. Per germline, CDR1 SGHTA and CDR2 FQGNSA. The CDR3 region is CASSRGGDRVYEQYF. The CDR3 coding sequence is TGTGCCAGCAGCCGGGGGGGGGACAGGGTCTACGAGCAGTACTTC.

This clonotype was seen a handful of times. Compared with germline, one end of the junction differs, possibly owing to a read error. The chain is built from TRBV4-3 and TRBJ1-3; 7 nucleotides agree with TRBD1. Germline V gene sequence: CDR1 LGHNA, CDR2 YSLEER. CDR3 length: 15 amino acids. CDR3 residues: CASSQESTGKYTIYF. CDR3 nucleotides: TGCGCCAGCAGTCAAGAATCGACAGGGAAATACACCATATATTTT.

The CDR3 protein is CASSRIQGIGYNEQFF. CDR3 in DNA: TGTGCCAGCAGCCGTATACAGGGCATAGGCTACAATGAGCAGTTCTTC. The chain joins TRBV3-1 to TRBJ2-1; tentatively, D is TRBD1 (6 bases). The ends were cut back, 4 bases at V and 3 bases at J, with 16 bases in the middle. The germline V gene encodes CDR1 LGHDT and CDR2 YNNKEL (reference sequence). The CDR3 is 16 residues long.

This chain connects TRBV14 to TRBJ2-4; either TRBD1 or TRBD2 may fit D (5 bases each). The J call may be faulty, since TRBJ2-7 better matches the DNA end. The CDR3 extends over 15 amino acids. The V gene's germline CDR1 is SGHDN and CDR2 FVKESK. CDR3 bases: TGTGCCAGCAGCGACCAACGGGACGGATACTACGAGCAGTACTTC. Residues: CASSDQRDGYYEQYF.

The chain joins TRBV20-1 to TRBJ2-3, with 9 bases aligning to TRBD2. CDR3 length: 15 residues. CDR1 and CDR2 (germline): DFQATT, SNEGSKA (reference sequence). The junction had 7 bases not matched to a gene; V was cut back by 3 bases and J by 3 bases. The CDR3 region has the DNA TGCAGTGCTAGCGAGGGCGGGAGGGGTACAGATACGCAGTATTTT. Its translation is CSASEGGRGTDTQYF.

This clonotype is a singleton in its sample. The J gene is TRBJ1-2, the V gene TRBV10-3; D may be TRBD1 (5 bases). The CDR3 runs 13 residues. The V end was cut by 10 bases, the J end by 6 bases, with 18 bases between. The V gene's germline CDR1 is ENHRY and CDR2 SYGVKD. In DNA, the CDR3 is TGTGCCACATCAGTCGCCAGGGACGATGGCTACACCTTC. Protein: CATSVARDDGYTF.